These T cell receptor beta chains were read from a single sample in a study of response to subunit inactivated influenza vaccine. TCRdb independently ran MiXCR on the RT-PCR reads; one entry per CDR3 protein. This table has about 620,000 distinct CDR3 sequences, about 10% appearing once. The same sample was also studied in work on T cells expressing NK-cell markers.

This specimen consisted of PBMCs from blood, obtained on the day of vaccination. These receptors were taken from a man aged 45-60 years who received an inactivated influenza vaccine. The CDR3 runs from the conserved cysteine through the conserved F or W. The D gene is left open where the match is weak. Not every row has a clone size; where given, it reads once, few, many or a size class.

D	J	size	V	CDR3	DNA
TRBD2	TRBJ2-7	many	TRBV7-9	CASSLATSGRDTEQYF	TGTGCCAGCAGCTTAGCGACTAGCGGGAGGGATACCGAGCAGTACTTC
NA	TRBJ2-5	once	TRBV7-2	CASGSKRGEETQYF	TGTGCCAGCGGGTCTAAGCGCGGGGAGGAGACCCAGTACTTC
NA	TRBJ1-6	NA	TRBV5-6	CASSATRVAYNSPLHF	TGTGCCAGCAGCGCTACCAGGGTAGCCTATAATTCACCCCTCCACTTT
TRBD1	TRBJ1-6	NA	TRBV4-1	CASSQEWTGDSPLHF	TGCGCCAGCAGCCAAGAGTGGACAGGGGATTCACCCCTCCACTTT
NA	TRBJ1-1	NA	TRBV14	CASSQDFTRRIEDRLNTEAFF	TGTGCCAGCAGCCAAGACTTCACCAGAAGGATCGAAGATAGGTTGAACACTGAAGCTTTCTTT
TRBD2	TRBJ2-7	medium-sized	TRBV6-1	CASSPAGSYEQYF	TGTGCCAGCAGTCCAGCGGGAAGCTACGAGCAGTACTTC
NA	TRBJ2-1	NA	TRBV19	CASSLGRQFF	TGTGCCAGTAGTCTAGGGAGGCAGTTCTTC
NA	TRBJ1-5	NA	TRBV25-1	CASSGGGTQPQHF	TGTGCCAGCAGTGGGGGAGGGACGCAGCCCCAGCATTTT
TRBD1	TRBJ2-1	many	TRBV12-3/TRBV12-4	CASSSRRRGLAHEQFF	TGTGCCAGCAGTTCACGAAGAAGGGGGCTAGCCCATGAGCAGTTCTTC
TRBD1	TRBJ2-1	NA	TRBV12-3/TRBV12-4	CASTKAQGAYNEQFF	TGTGCCAGCACCAAGGCCCAGGGGGCCTACAATGAGCAGTTCTTC
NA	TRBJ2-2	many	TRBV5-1	CASTLRIRGLTDTGELFF	TGCGCCAGCACCTTGAGGATTCGTGGGCTTACGGACACCGGGGAGCTGTTTTTT
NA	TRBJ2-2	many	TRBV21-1	CASSARTENTGELFF	TGTGCCAGCAGCGCTAGGACAGAGAACACCGGGGAGCTGTTTTTT
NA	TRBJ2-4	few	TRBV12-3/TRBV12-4	CASSSGGLAKNIQYF	TGTGCCAGCAGTTCTGGGGGCCTAGCCAAAAACATTCAGTACTTC
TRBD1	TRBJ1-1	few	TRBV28	CASSPSTGWGTEAFF	TGTGCCAGCAGTCCGTCGACAGGGTGGGGCACTGAAGCTTTCTTT
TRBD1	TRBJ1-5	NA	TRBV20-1	CSAETGNSNQPQHF	TGCAGTGCCGAGACAGGGAATAGCAATCAGCCCCAGCATTTT
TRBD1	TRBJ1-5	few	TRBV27	CASSSGTGEGPQHF	TGTGCCAGCAGTTCCGGGACAGGAGAAGGGCCCCAGCATTTT
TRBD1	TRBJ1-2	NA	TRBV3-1	CASRGQGQPTNYGYTF	TGTGCCAGCAGGGGACAGGGCCAACCAACTAACTATGGCTACACCTTC
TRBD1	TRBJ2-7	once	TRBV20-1	CSATAPDRAPYEQYF	TGCAGTGCGACTGCCCCGGACAGGGCGCCTTACGAGCAGTACTTC
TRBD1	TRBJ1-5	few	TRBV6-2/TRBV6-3	CASSKGDRSQPQHF	TGTGCCAGCAGCAAAGGGGACAGAAGTCAGCCCCAGCATTTT
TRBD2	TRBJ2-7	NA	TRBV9	CASSVGGTSGYYEQYF	TGTGCCAGCAGCGTAGGGGGGACTAGCGGGTATTACGAGCAGTACTTC
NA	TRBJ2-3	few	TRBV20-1	CSAGLGSTDTQYF	TGCAGTGCGGGCCTCGGGTCCACAGATACGCAGTATTTT
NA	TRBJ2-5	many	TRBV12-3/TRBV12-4	CASSLLGWETQYF	TGTGCCAGCAGTTTACTGGGTTGGGAGACCCAGTACTTC
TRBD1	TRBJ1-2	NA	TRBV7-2	CASSLTRDRIWFEGYTF	TGTGCCAGCAGCCTGACCCGGGACAGGATTTGGTTTGAAGGCTACACCTTC
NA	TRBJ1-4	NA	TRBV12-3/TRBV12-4	CASSLTGLDNEKLFF	TGTGCCAGCAGTTTGACGGGATTGGATAATGAAAAACTGTTTTTT
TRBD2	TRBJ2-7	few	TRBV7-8	CASSLAAAGGIEQYF	TGTGCCAGCAGCTTAGCCGCCGCGGGGGGGATCGAGCAGTACTTC
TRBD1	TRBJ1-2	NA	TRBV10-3	CAISESNRGNGYTF	TGTGCCATCAGTGAGTCTAACAGGGGAAACGGCTACACCTTC
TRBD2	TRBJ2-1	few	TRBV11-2	CASSSGSGRTGNEQFF	TGTGCCAGCAGCTCGGGTAGCGGGAGGACGGGCAATGAGCAGTTCTTC
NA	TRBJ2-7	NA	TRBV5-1	CASSLEGRKEVEQYF	TGCGCCAGCAGCTTGGAGGGACGAAAAGAGGTCGAGCAGTACTTC
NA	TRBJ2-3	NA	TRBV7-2	CASSFGTKSDTQYF	TGTGCCAGCAGCTTCGGGACGAAATCAGATACGCAGTATTTT
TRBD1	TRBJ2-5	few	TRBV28	CASSIWDRGEETQYF	TGTGCCAGCAGTATTTGGGACAGGGGAGAAGAGACCCAGTACTTC
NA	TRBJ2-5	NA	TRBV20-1	CSARVSGETQYF	TGCAGTGCTAGAGTTAGTGGGGAGACCCAGTACTTC
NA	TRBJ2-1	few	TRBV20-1	CSARDPRGGKSYNEQFF	TGCAGTGCTAGAGATCCCCGAGGGGGGAAGTCCTACAATGAGCAGTTCTTC
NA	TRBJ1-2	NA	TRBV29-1	CSVAQGAYGYTF	TGCAGCGTTGCCCAGGGCGCCTATGGCTACACCTTC
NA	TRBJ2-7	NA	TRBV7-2	CASSLFLSGSSYEQYF	TGTGCCAGCAGCTTATTTCTTTCCGGGAGCTCCTACGAGCAGTACTTC
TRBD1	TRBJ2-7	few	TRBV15	CATSRARQGINEQYF	TGTGCCACCAGCAGAGCACGACAGGGTATCAACGAGCAGTACTTC
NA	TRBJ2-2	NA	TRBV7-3	CASSFGEADTGELFF	TGTGCCAGCAGCTTCGGGGAGGCGGACACCGGGGAGCTGTTTTTT
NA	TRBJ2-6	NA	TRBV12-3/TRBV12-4	CASTPGASGANVLTF	TGTGCCAGCACGCCAGGGGCTTCTGGGGCCAACGTCCTGACTTTC
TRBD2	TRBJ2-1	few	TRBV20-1	CSARDAGTSGNEQFF	TGCAGTGCTAGAGACGCCGGGACTAGCGGAAATGAGCAGTTCTTC
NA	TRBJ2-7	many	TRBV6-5	CASSYSWDSPYEQYF	TGTGCCAGCAGTTACTCCTGGGACTCGCCCTACGAGCAGTACTTC